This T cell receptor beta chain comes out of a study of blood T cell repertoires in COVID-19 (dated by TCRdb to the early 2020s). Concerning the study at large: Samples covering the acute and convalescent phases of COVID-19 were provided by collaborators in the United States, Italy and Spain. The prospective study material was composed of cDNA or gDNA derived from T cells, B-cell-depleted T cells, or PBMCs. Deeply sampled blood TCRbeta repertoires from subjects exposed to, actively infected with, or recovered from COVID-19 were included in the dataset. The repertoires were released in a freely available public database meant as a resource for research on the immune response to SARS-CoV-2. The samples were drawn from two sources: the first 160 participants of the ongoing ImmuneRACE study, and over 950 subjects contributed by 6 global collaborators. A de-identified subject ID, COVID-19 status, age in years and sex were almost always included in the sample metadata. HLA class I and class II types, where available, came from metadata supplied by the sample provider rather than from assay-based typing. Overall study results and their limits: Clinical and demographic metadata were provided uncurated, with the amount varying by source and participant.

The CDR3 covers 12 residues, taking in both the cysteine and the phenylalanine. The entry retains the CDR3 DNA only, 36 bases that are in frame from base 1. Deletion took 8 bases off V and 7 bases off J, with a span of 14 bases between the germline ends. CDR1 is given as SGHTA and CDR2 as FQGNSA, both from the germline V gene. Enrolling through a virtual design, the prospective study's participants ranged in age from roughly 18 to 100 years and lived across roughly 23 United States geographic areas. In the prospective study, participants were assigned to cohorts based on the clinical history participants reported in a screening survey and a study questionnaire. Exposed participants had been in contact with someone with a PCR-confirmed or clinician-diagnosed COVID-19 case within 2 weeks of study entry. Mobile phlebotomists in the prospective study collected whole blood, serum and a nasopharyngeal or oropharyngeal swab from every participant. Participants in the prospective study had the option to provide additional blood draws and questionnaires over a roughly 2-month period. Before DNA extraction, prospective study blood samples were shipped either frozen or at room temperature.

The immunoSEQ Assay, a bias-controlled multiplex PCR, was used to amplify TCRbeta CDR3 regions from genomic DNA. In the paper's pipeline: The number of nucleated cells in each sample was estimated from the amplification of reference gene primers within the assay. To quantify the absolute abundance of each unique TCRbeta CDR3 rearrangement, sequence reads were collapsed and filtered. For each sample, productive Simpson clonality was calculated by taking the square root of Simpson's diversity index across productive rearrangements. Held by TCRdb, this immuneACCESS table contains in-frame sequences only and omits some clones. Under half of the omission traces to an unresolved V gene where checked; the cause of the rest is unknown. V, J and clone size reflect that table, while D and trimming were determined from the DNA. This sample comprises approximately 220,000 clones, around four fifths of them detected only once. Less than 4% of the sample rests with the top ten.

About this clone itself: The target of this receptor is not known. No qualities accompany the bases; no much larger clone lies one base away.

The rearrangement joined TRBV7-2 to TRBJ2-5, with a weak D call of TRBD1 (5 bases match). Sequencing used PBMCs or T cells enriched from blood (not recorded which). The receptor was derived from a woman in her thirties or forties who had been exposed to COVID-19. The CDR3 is CASGHTDGTQYF. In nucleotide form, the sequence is TGTGCCAGCGGACACACAGATGGGACCCAGTACTTC. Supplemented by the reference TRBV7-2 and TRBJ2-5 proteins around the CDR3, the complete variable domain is GAGVSQSPSNKVTEKGKDVELRCDPISGHTALYWYRQSLGQGLEFLIYFQGNSAPDKSGLPSDRFSAERTGGSVSTLTIQRTQQEDSAVYLCASGHTDGTQYFGPGTRLLVL.